The 21 T cell receptor beta chains below were found in one sample sequenced in a study of OX40 agonist ivuxolimab in advanced cancers. TCRdb's table, derived via immunoSEQ multiplex PCR, lists solely in-frame clones and lacks some. The data hold about 63,000 clones, with roughly nine tenths observed a single time. The sample was CD4+ or CD8+ T cells sorted from blood, taken in a trial of the OX40 agonist ivuxolimab. These receptors all come from an adult with an advanced solid tumor such as melanoma, head and neck, liver or kidney cancer.

This clone was observed a single time. CDR3 loop: CASSLKIEAFF. CDR3 sequence (DNA): TGTGCCAGCAGCTTAAAAATCGAAGCTTTCTTT. This chain uses TRBV7-2 with TRBJ1-1; D gene unclear. This CDR3 spans 11 amino acids. Trimming took 2 bases from V and 8 from J, leaving 6 bases between them. Germline lookup yields CDR1 SGHTA and CDR2 FQGNSA.

The chain uses TRBV12-5 and TRBJ1-1; maybe TRBD1 (5 bases). V shed 6 bases and J shed 5 bases, with 13 bases lying between them. Germline values: CDR1 LGHNT, CDR2 FRNRAP. The CDR3 is 13 residues long. CDR3 coding DNA: TGTGCTAGTGGACGGGACTCTTTTACTGAAGCTTTCTTT. It translates to CASGRDSFTEAFF.

The chain links TRBV19 to TRBJ2-1; TRBD2 agrees at 12 bases. The V segment lost 6 bases and the J segment 0 bases; nucleotides outside the gene matches: 3. This CDR3 is built from 16 residues. The germline CDR1 and CDR2 sequences are LNHDA and SQIVND (reference sequence). The CDR3 region is CASSQTSGGSYNEQFF. In DNA form, the CDR3 reads TGTGCCAGTAGCCAGACTAGCGGGGGCTCCTACAATGAGCAGTTCTTC.

The chain employs TRBV30 and TRBJ1-1; 9 nucleotides agree with TRBD1. CDR1 GTSNPN and CDR2 SVGIG come from the germline V gene (reference sequence). The CDR3 is made up of 14 amino acids. CDR3 amino acids: CAARWTGVSTEAFF. The DNA of the CDR3 is TGTGCGGCCCGGTGGACAGGGGTATCCACTGAAGCTTTCTTT.

The chain recombines TRBV30 with TRBJ2-7; 9 bases line up with TRBD1. Trimming took 5 bases from V and 3 from J; bases not matched to a gene: 8. Germline-derived CDR1 and CDR2 are GTSNPN and SVGIG (reference sequence). The CDR3 spans 14 residues. Here the CDR3 DNA reads TGTGCCTGGGGGCCCGGGACAGGGAACTACGAGCAGTACTTC. Its translation: CAWGPGTGNYEQYF.

This clone has just a few counts. This chain connects TRBV7-8 to TRBJ2-7, with 9 bases identical to TRBD1. Looked up from germline, CDR1 is SGHVS and CDR2 is FQNEAQ. Trimming at V came to 8 bases and at J to 2 bases, leaving 1 base not matched to a gene. The CDR3 contains 12 residues. CDR3: CASGDRAYEQYF. As DNA, the CDR3 is TGTGCCAGCGGGGACAGGGCCTACGAGCAGTACTTC. Variable domain in full (rest from reference TRBV7-8 and TRBJ2-7): GAGVSQSPRYKVAKRGQDVALRCDPISGHVSLFWYQQALGQGPEFLTYFQNEAQLDKSGLPSDRFFAERPEGSVSTLKIQRTQQEDSAVYLCASGDRAYEQYFGPGTRLTVT.

V gene TRBV7-9 combines with J gene TRBJ1-6; 7 bases map to TRBD1. This CDR3 is built from 13 residues. After removal of 4 bases from V and 7 bases from J, the junction contained 1 base not matched to a gene. Germline loops: CDR1 SEHNR, CDR2 FQNEAQ (reference sequence). The CDR3 nucleotides are TGTGCCAGCAGCTCGGGACAGAATTCACCCCTCCACTTT. Translated: CASSSGQNSPLHF.

This chain links TRBV30 with TRBJ2-7, with 10 bases lining up with TRBD1. CDR3 length: 14 amino acids. V was clipped by 6 bases and J by 4 bases; unmatched bases: 9. Looked up from germline, CDR1 is GTSNPN and CDR2 is SVGIG (reference sequence). The CDR3: CACLGDRGIYEQYF. The CDR3 coding sequence is TGTGCCTGCCTAGGGGACAGGGGTATATACGAGCAGTACTTC.

The chain couples TRBV4-1 to TRBJ2-6; TRBD1 might be the D (6 bases). Germline V gene data show CDR1 as MGHRA and CDR2 as YSYEKL. The CDR3 is made up of 19 amino acids. V lost 2 bases, J lost 0 bases, and 17 bases lay in between. DNA of the CDR3: TGCGCCAGCAGCCAAAGGGAACAGGGTAGGTTCTCTGGGGCCAACGTCCTGACTTTC. It is translated as CASSQREQGRFSGANVLTF.

This clone was counted only a few times. The rearrangement joins TRBV11-2 to TRBJ2-7; D remains ambiguous. Trimming pared 3 bases from V and 5 bases from J, leaving 8 bases between. This CDR3 has 12 residues. Germline CDR1 SGHAT, CDR2 FQNNGV. The CDR3 sequence: CASSFGVHEQYF. The CDR3 coding sequence is TGTGCCAGCAGCTTTGGTGTGCACGAGCAGTACTTC. Filled out from reference TRBV11-2 and TRBJ2-7, the complete variable domain reads EAGVAQSPRYKIIEKRQSVAFWCNPISGHATLYWYQQILGQGPKLLIQFQNNGVVDDSQLPKDRFSAERLKGVDSTLKIQPAKLEDSAVYLCASSFGVHEQYFGPGTRLTVT.

The rearrangement uses TRBV13 and TRBJ1-4; tentatively, D is TRBD1 (5 bases). This CDR3 is built from 14 residues. CDR1 and CDR2 (germline): PRHDT, FYEKMQ (reference sequence). Trimming cost V 4 bases and J 5 bases, with 11 bases left between them. The CDR3 reads CASSSYGGNEKLFF. The CDR3 DNA reads TGTGCCAGCAGCTCCTACGGGGGAAATGAAAAACTGTTTTTT.

The genes are TRBV15 and TRBJ2-7; 10 nucleotides match TRBD2. The CDR3 consists of 15 residues. Germline CDR1 reads LNHNV; CDR2 reads YYDKDF (reference sequence). The V gene end was trimmed by 3 bases and the J gene end by 2 bases; junction bases not matched to a gene: 4. The CDR3 loop is CATSSLTSGTYEQYF. The CDR3, as DNA: TGTGCCACCAGCAGTCTTACTAGCGGGACCTACGAGCAGTACTTC.

The CDR3 DNA follows: TGTGCCAGCAGACCCCGGGAAAGATCCCCTGAAGCTTTCTTT. Residues: CASRPRERSPEAFF. V usage is TRBV6-6 and J usage is TRBJ1-1; D gene unclear. This CDR3 contains 14 residues. Germline values: CDR1 MNHNY, CDR2 SVGAGI (reference sequence). V was pared by 6 bases and J by 6 bases, with 17 bases between.

The CDR3 DNA reads TGTGCCAGTCCGCCGGGACTAGCGGGAGCTGCATCCTACAATGAGCAGTTCTTC. Amino acids: CASPPGLAGAASYNEQFF. The gene calls are TRBV28 and TRBJ2-1, with 14 bases fitting TRBD2. Germline values: CDR1 MDHEN, CDR2 SYDVKM. The V gene end was trimmed by 9 bases and the J gene end by 1 base; junction bases not matched to a gene: 11. This CDR3 has 18 amino acids.

This clone was observed once. This chain links TRBV29-1 with TRBJ2-3; 11 bases are a match to TRBD2. The V gene's germline CDR1 is SQVTM and CDR2 ANQGSEA. The J segment lost 5 bases and the V segment lost 3 bases, leaving 7 bases of the junction unmatched. The CDR3 consists of 15 residues. DNA for the CDR3: TGCAGCGTTGATAGCGGGAGGGCCGAGGAAGATACGCAGTATTTT. The encoded protein is CSVDSGRAEEDTQYF.

The count of this clone is one. The chain couples TRBV19 to TRBJ2-1; D uncertain. The CDR3 has 16 amino acids. Germline V gene sequence: CDR1 LNHDA, CDR2 SQIVND (reference sequence). Trimming left V 5 bases short and J 3 bases short, with 17 bases between. CDR3: CASSSPARAGYNEQFF. The CDR3 DNA sequence: TGTGCCAGTAGTTCCCCGGCTAGGGCTGGCTACAATGAGCAGTTCTTC.

The rearrangement links TRBV6-5 to TRBJ2-7; no clear D gene. V lost 6 bases and J lost 5, with 8 bases in between. This CDR3 spans 11 amino acids. The germline CDR1 and CDR2 sequences are MNHEY and SVGAGI. CDR3 loop: CASRTYDEQYF. In nucleotides, the CDR3 is TGTGCCAGCAGGACCTACGACGAGCAGTACTTC.

The V and J genes are TRBV7-2 and TRBJ2-5; 8 positions match TRBD1. This CDR3 spans 15 amino acids. V was pared by 1 base and J by 4 bases, with 5 bases of the junction left unmatched. Germline V gives CDR1 SGHTA, CDR2 FQGNSA. The DNA for the CDR3 is TGTGCCAGCAGCTTAGGGACAGGGCAGGGAGAGACCCAGTACTTC. Translated, it gives CASSLGTGQGETQYF.

The CDR3 nucleotides are TGTGCCAGTAGTAACCCCGGGACCTGGGCTGGAAACACCATATATTTT. This gives the protein CASSNPGTWAGNTIYF. J is TRBJ1-3 and V is TRBV19; tentative D call: TRBD1 (5 bases). Germline V gene lookup returns CDR1 LNHDA and CDR2 SQIVND (reference sequence). The CDR3 has 16 residues. V lost 4 bases and J lost 2, with 15 bases in between.

The CDR3: CASSLGRSPGDTQYF. The CDR3 DNA sequence: TGTGCCAGCAGCTTAGGCAGGTCCCCAGGGGATACGCAGTATTTT. This chain uses TRBV7-3 with TRBJ2-3, with D perhaps matching TRBD1 (5 bases). CDR1 and CDR2 from the germline V gene are SGHTA and FQGTGA. This CDR3 is 15 amino acids long. The germline V and J ends were trimmed by 2 bases and 6 bases, with 15 bases remaining between them.

The chain uses TRBV7-2 and TRBJ2-2; a weak D match, TRBD1 (8 bases). V was shortened by 11 bases and J by 2 bases, with 18 bases between the two germline ends. The CDR3 extends over 15 amino acids. Germline V gene lookup returns CDR1 SGHTA and CDR2 FQGNSA. The CDR3 spells CAETGEGFNTGELFF. The CDR3 bases are TGTGCCGAGACAGGGGAGGGCTTTAACACCGGGGAGCTGTTTTTT.